This T cell receptor beta chain appears in the sequencing data of a study of blood T cells in healthy people across ages. This clonotype has just a few counts. Its antigen is currently unknown. Trimming removed 0 bases from V and 2 bases from J; junction bases left unmatched: 9. Per the germline V gene, CDR1 is DFQATT and CDR2 is SNEGSKA (reference sequence). This CDR3 spans 16 amino acids. A second PCR of roughly 7 to 11 cycles used a sample-barcoded 5' primer and a J-beta primer mix. TCRdb redid the calling of the 5' RACE reads with MiXCR, one entry per CDR3 protein. The table includes under 1,100,000 distinct CDR3 sequences, less than 25% detected once. The study, taken as a whole, reports: The authors considered diversity estimates from one million T cells to be underestimates.

This sample also belongs to another study, concerning T cells of mothers and their children. As that study records: The second PCR used the M1S primer, and this primer added sample barcodes and 2-4 random nucleotides. Nobody spotted any persistent microchimeric T cell clones.

The chain joins TRBV20-1 to TRBJ2-5; 7 positions match TRBD1. The receptor comes from a girl aged 2 to 10 in good health. What was sequenced was blood. CDR3 residues: CSAREFLGQRQETQYF. In DNA, the CDR3 is TGCAGTGCTAGAGAGTTCTTGGGACAGAGGCAAGAGACCCAGTACTTC.